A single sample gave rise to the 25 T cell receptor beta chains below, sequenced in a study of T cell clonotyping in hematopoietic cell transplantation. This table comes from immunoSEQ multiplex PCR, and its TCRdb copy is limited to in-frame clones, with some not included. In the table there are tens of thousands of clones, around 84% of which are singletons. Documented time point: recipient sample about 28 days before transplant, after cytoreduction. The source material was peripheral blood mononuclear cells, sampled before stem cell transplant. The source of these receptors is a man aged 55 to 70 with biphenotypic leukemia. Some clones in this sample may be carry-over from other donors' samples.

The CDR3 sequence is CASSSRGQGADSNQPQHF. The CDR3 nucleotides read TGTGCCAGCAGCTCGCGGGGACAGGGGGCCGATAGCAATCAGCCCCAGCATTTT. The rearrangement uses TRBV7-2 and TRBJ1-5; 12 bases are shared with TRBD1. The V and J ends lost 4 bases and 0 bases, in that order; junction bases with no gene match: 7. The CDR3 is 18 residues long. CDR1 is SGHTA, CDR2 FQGNSA, per germline.

This chain's CDR3 is CASSQTRWPSSTDTQYF. The CDR3 DNA reads TGTGCCAGCAGCCAGACTCGTTGGCCTTCTAGCACAGATACGCAGTATTTT. The J gene is TRBJ2-3, the V gene TRBV4-2; unclear D gene. CDR1 LGHNA and CDR2 YNFKEQ come from the germline V gene. The V gene lost 3 bases and the J gene lost 0 bases, with 16 bases spanning the gap. The CDR3 is 17 residues long.

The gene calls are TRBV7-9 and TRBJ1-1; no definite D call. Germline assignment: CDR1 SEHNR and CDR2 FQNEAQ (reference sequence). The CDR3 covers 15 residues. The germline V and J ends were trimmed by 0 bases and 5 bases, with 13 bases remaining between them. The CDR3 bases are TGTGCCAGCAGCTTAGCACGGGGAATTCAGACTGAAGCTTTCTTT. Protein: CASSLARGIQTEAFF. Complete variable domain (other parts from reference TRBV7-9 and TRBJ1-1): DTGVSQNPRHKITKRGQNVTFRCDPISEHNRLYWYRQTLGQGPEFLTYFQNEAQLEKSRLLSDRFSAERPKGSFSTLEIQRTEQGDSAMYLCASSLARGIQTEAFFGQGTRLTVV.

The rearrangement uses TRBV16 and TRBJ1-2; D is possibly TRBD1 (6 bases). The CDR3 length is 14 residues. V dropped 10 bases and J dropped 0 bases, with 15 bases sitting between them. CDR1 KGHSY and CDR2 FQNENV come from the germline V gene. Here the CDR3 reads CATGRGPANYGYTF. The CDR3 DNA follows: TGTGCCACTGGCCGGGGGCCAGCTAACTATGGCTACACCTTC.

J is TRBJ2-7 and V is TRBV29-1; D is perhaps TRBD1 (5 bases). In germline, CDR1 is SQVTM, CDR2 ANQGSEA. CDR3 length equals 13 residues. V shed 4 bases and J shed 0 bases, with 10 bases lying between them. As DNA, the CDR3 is TGCAGCGTTGGGGCAGGGATCTCCTACGAGCAGTACTTC. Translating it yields CSVGAGISYEQYF.

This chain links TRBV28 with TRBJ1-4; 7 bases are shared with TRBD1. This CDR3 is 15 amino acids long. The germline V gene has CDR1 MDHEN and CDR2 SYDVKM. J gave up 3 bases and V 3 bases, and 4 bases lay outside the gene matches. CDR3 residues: CASSFPGTANEKLFF. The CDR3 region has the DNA TGTGCCAGCAGTTTCCCCGGGACAGCTAATGAAAAACTGTTTTTT.

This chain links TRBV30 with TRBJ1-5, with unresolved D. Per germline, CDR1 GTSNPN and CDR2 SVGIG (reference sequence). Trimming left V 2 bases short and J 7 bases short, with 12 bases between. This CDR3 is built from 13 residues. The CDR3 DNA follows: TGTGCCTGGAGTCAGCAAACTGAACAGCCCCAGCATTTT. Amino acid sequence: CAWSQQTEQPQHF.

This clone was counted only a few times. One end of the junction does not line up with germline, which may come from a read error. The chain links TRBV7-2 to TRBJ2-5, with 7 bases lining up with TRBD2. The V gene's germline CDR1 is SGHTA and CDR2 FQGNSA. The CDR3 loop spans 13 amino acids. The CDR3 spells CASSLVREASGDF. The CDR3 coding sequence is TGTGCCAGCAGCTTAGTACGAGAGGCTAGCGGTGACTTC.

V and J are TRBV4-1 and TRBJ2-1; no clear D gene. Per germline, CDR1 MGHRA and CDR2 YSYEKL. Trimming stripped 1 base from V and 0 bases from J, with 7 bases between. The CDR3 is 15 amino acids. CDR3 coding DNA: TGCGCCAGCAGCCAAGTCGAAAGCTCCTACAATGAGCAGTTCTTC. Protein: CASSQVESSYNEQFF.

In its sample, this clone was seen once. The CDR3 sequence is CASKIAGVTSYEQYF. The CDR3 DNA is TGCGCCAGCAAGATAGCGGGAGTAACCTCCTACGAGCAGTACTTC. The V gene is TRBV5-1, the J gene TRBJ2-7; 9 bases align to TRBD2. This CDR3 is built from 15 residues. Germline V CDR1 and CDR2: SGHRS, YFSETQ. V was pared by 6 bases and J by 0 bases, with 7 bases of the junction left unmatched.

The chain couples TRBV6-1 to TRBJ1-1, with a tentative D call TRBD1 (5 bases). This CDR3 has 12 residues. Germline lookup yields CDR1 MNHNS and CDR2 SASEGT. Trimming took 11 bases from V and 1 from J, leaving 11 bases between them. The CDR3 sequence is CAGGTANTEAFF. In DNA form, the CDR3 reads TGTGCCGGAGGGACGGCGAACACTGAAGCTTTCTTT.

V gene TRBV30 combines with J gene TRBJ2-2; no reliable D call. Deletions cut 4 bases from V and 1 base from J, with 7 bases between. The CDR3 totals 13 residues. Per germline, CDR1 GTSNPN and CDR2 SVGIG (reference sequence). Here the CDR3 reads CAWKIVNTGELFF. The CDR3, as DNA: TGTGCCTGGAAAATAGTGAACACCGGGGAGCTGTTTTTT.

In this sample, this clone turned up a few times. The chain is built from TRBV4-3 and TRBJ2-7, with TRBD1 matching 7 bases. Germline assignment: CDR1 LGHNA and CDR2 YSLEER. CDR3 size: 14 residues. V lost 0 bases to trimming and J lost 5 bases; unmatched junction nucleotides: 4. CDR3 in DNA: TGCGCCAGCAGCCAAGATCGACAGGGCCACGAGCAGTACTTC. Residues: CASSQDRQGHEQYF.

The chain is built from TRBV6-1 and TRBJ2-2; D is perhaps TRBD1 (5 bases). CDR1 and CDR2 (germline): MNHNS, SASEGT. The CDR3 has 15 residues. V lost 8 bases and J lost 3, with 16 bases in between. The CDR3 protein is CASLFAGRYTGELFF. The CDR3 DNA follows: TGTGCCAGCCTATTCGCAGGGCGGTACACCGGGGAGCTGTTTTTT.

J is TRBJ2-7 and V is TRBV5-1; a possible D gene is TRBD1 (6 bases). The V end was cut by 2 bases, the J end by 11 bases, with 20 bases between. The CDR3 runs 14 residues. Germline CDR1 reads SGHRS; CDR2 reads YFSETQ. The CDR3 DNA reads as TGCGCCAGCAGCTTAACAGGGAACCCAAATGAGGAGTACTTC. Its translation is CASSLTGNPNEEYF.

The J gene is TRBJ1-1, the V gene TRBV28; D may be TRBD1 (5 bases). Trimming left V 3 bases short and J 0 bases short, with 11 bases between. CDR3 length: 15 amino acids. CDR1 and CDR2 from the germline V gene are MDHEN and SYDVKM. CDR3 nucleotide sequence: TGTGCCAGCAGTTTGACCGGGACGGTGAACACTGAAGCTTTCTTT. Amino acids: CASSLTGTVNTEAFF.

The CDR3 DNA reads as TGTGCCTGGAGTGATTTGAGTGCAGGGGGCAGAAAAATTTTGGGCACAGATACGCAGTATTTT. This codes for CAWSDLSAGGRKILGTDTQYF. The J gene is TRBJ2-3, the V gene TRBV30; TRBD1 agrees at 8 bases. Per the germline V gene, CDR1 is GTSNPN and CDR2 is SVGIG (reference sequence). Losses at the gene ends were 1 base for V and 1 base for J; bases not matched to a gene: 22. This CDR3 comprises 21 residues.

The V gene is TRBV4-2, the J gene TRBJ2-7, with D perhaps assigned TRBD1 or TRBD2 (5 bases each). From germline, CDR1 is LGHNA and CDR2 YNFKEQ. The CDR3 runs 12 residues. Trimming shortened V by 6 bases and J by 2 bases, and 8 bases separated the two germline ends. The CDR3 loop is CASSPGPYEQYF. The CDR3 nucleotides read TGTGCCAGCAGTCCGGGGCCCTACGAGCAGTACTTC.

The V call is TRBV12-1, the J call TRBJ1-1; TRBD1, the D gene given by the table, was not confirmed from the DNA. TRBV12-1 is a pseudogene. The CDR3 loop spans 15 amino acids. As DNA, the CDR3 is TGTGCCAGCAGCTTCAGGTCGGCCCAGAACACTGAAGCTTTCTTT. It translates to CASSFRSAQNTEAFF.

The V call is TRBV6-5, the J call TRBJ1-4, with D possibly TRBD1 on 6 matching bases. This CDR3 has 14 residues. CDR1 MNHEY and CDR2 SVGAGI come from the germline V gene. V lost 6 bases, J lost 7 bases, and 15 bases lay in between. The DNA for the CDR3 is TGTGCCAGCAGACCGGGGGCGCATAGTGAAAAACTGTTTTTT. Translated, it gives CASRPGAHSEKLFF.

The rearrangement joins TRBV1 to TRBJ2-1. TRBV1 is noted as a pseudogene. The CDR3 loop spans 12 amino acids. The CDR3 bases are TGCACCAGCAGCCAAGAGGGGAATGAGCAGTTCTTC. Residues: CTSSQEGNEQFF.

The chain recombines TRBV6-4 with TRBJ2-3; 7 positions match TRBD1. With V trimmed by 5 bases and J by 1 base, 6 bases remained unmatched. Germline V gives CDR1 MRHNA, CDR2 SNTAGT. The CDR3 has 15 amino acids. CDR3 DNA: TGTGCCAGCAGTCATAACAGGGGACGCACAGATACGCAGTATTTT. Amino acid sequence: CASSHNRGRTDTQYF.

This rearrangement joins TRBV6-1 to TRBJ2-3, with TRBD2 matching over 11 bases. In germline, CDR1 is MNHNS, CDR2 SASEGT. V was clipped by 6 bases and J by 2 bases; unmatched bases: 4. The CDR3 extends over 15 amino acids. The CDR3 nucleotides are TGTGCCAGCAGGGCGACTAGCGGGAACACAGATACGCAGTATTTT. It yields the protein CASRATSGNTDTQYF.

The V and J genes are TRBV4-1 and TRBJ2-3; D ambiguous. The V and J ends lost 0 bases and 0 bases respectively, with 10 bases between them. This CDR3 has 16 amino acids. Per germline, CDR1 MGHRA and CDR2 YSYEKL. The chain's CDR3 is CASSQERPLSTDTQYF. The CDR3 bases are TGCGCCAGCAGCCAAGAGAGGCCCCTAAGCACAGATACGCAGTATTTT.

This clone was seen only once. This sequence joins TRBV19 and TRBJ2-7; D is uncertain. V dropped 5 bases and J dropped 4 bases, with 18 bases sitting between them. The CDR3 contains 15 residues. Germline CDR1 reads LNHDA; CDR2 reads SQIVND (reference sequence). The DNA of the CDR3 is TGTGCCAGTAGTTCCCAACACGGAACGTTATACGAGCAGTACTTC. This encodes CASSSQHGTLYEQYF.